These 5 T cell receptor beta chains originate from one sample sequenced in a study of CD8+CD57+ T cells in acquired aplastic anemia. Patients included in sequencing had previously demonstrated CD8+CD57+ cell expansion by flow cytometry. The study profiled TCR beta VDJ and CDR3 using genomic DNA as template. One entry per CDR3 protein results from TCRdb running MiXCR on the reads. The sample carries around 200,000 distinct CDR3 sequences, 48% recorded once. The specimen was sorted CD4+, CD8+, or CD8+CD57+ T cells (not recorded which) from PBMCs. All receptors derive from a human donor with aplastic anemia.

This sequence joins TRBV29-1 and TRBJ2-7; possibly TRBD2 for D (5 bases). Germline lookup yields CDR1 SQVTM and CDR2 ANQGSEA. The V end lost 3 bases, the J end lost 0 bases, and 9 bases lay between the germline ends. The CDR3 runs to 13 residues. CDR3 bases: TGCAGCGTTGATGTGGGGAGCTCCTACGAGCAGTACTTC. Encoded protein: CSVDVGSSYEQYF.

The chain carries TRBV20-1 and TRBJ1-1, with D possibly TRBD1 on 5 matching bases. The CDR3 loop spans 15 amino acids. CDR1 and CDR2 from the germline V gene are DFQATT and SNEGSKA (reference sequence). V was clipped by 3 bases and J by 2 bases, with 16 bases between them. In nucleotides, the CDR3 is TGCAGTGCTAGTTTTAGGGGCACGCAAAACACTGAAGCTTTCTTT. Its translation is CSASFRGTQNTEAFF.

CDR3 region: CASRPVGGGDTQYF. CDR3 nucleotides: TGTGCCAGTAGGCCTGTAGGTGGGGGAGATACGCAGTATTTT. The chain links TRBV19 to TRBJ2-3; perhaps D is TRBD1 or TRBD2 (5 bases each). Trimming shortened V by 6 bases and J by 5 bases, and 15 bases separated the two germline ends. Germline assignment: CDR1 LNHDA and CDR2 SQIVND (reference sequence). The CDR3 contains 14 residues.

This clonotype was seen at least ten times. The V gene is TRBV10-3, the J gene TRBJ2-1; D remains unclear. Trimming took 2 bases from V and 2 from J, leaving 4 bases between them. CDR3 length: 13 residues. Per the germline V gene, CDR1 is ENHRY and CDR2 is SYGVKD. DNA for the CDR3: TGTGCCATCAGTGAGGCGGCCTACAATGAGCAGTTCTTC. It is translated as CAISEAAYNEQFF.

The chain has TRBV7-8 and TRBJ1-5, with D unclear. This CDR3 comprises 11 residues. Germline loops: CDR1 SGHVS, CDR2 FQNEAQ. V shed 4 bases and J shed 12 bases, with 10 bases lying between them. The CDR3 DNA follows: TGTGCCAGCAGCTCTTCCCTACTCCAGCATTTT. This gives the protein CASSSSLLQHF.